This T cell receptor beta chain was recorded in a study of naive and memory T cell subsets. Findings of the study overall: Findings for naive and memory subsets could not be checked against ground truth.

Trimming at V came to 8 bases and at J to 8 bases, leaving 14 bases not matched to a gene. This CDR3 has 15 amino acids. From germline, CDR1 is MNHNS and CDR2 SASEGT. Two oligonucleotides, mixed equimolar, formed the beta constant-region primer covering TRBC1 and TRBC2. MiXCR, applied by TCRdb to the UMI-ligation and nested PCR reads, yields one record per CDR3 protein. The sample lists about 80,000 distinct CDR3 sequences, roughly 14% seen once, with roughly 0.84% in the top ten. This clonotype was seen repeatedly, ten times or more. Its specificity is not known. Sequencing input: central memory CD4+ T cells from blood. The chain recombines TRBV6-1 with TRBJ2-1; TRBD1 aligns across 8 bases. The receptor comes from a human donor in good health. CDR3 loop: CASPRQGSPWDEQFF. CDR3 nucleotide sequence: TGTGCCAGCCCTCGACAGGGGTCCCCTTGGGATGAGCAGTTCTTC.